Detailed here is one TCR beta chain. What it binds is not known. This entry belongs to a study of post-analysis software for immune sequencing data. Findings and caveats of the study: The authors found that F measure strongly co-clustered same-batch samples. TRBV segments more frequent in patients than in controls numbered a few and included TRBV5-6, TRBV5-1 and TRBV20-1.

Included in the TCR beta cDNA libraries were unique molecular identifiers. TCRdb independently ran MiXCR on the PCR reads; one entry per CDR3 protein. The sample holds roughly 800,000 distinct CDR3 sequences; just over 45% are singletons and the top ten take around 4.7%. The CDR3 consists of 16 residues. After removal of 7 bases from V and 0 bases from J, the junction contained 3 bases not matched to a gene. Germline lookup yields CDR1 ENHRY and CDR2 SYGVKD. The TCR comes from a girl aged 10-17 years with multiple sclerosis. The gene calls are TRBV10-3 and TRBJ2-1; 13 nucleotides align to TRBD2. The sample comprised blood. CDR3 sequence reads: CAITGTSGTSYNEQFF. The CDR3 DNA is TGTGCCATCACCGGGACTAGCGGGACCTCCTACAATGAGCAGTTCTTC.